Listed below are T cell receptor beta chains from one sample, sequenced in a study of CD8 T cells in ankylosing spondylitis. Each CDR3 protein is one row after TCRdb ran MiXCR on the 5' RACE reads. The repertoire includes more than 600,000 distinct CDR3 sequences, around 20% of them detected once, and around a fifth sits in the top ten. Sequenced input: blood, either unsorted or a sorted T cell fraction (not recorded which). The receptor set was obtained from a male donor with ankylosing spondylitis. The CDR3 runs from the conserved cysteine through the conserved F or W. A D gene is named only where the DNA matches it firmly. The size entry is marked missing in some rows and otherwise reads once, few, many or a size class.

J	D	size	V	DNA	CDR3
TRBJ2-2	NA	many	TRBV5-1	TGTGCCAGCAGCTTAGCAGTAAACACCGGGGAGCTGTTTTTT	CASSLAVNTGELFF
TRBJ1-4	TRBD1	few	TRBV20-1	TGCAGTGCTAGAAAGGCAGGGGGAGGAAAACTGTTTTTT	CSARKAGGGKLFF
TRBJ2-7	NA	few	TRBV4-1	TGCGCCAGCAGCCAAGCCACGACATACGAGCAGTACTTC	CASSQATTYEQYF
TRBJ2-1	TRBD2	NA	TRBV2	TGTGCCAGCAGTGAACTAGCGGGACTGCTTAATGAGCAGTTCTTC	CASSELAGLLNEQFF
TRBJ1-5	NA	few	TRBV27	TGTGCCAGCAGTTTAGGAACAGGGTCAAGCAATCAGCCCCAGCATTTT	CASSLGTGSSNQPQHF
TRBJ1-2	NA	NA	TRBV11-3	TGTGCCAGCAGCTTACCTGGATTTTTGGGCTACACCTTC	CASSLPGFLGYTF
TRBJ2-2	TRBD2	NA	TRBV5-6	TGTGCCAGCAGCTTCTCGAGGACTAGCGGGAACACCGGGGAGCTGTTTTTT	CASSFSRTSGNTGELFF
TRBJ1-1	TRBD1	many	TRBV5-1	TGCGCCAGCAGCAGACGGACAGGGGGACCGGACGAAGCTTTCTTT	CASSRRTGGPDEAFF
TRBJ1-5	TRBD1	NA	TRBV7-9	TGTGCCAGCAGCTTAGCGCAAACAGGGGAGGAGAATCAGCCCCAGCATTTT	CASSLAQTGEENQPQHF
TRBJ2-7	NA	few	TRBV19	TGTGCCAGTAGTGATCGGCCCTTGGGAGACGAGCAGTACTTC	CASSDRPLGDEQYF
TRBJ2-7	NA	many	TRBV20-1	TGCAGTGCTGCCTACTCGGACCACTACGAGCAGTACTTC	CSAAYSDHYEQYF
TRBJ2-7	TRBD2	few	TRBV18	TGTGCCAGCTCACCACCACTTGCAGGTAGCGGGAACATCCACGAGCAGTACTTC	CASSPPLAGSGNIHEQYF
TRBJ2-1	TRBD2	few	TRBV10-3	TGTGCCATCAGCTTAGCGGGGGGGTTCAATGAGCAGTTCTTC	CAISLAGGFNEQFF
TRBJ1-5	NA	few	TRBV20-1	TGCAGTGCTAGACAGTATAGCAATCAGCCCCAGCATTTT	CSARQYSNQPQHF
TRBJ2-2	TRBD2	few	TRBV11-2	TGTGCCAGCGCACCTGGGGGGGTTATGACCGGGGAGCTGTTTTTT	CASAPGGVMTGELFF
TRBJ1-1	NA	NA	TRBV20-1	TGCAGTGCTATTAGGAACACTGAAGCTTTCTTT	CSAIRNTEAFF
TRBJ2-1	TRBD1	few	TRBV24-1	TGTGCCACCAGTGATCGAGCGGCAGGGGGCAGGGATGAGCAGTTCTTC	CATSDRAAGGRDEQFF
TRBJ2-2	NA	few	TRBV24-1	TGTGCCACCAGTGACCGTTACACCGGGGAGCTGTTTTTT	CATSDRYTGELFF
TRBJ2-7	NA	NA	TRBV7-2	TGTGCCAGCAGCTTAGCGGCAGGGGGAGGGTTCTCCTACGAGCAGTACTTC	CASSLAAGGGFSYEQYF
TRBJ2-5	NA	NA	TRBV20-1	TGCAGTGCTATCAGGGCAGAAGAGACCCAGTACTTC	CSAIRAEETQYF
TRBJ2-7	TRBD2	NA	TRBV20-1	TGCAGTGCTCGTACCGGGACTAGGAAAAACGAGCAGTACTTC	CSARTGTRKNEQYF
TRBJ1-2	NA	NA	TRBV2	TGTGCCAGCAGGGGGGACAAAGCTAACTATGGCTACACCTTC	CASRGDKANYGYTF
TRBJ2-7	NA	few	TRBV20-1	TGCAGTGCGCGAGCCGGGTGGGACTACGAGCAGTACTTC	CSARAGWDYEQYF
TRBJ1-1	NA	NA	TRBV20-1	TGCAGTGCTGGGATTCAGGTATCCACTGAAGCTTTCTTT	CSAGIQVSTEAFF
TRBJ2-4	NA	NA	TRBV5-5	TGTGCCAGCAGCTTGATCGAAAACATTCAGTACTTC	CASSLIENIQYF
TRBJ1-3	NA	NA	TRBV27	TGTGCCAGCACCCCTAGGAGTACGGCTGGAGGCACCATATATTTT	CASTPRSTAGGTIYF